This TCR beta chain was observed in a study of blood T cell repertoires in COVID-19. There are 13 residues in the CDR3. In germline, CDR1 is KGHDR, CDR2 SFDVKD. V shed 7 bases and J 2 bases; nucleotides not matched to a gene: 3. Here immunoSEQ multiplex PCR was the method, and the copy in TCRdb shows in-frame clones only, minus some. The sample consists of about 300,000 clones, 80% to 95% of them appearing once. The chain employs TRBV24-1 and TRBJ2-7; 8 bases match TRBD2. The clonotype was recovered from a woman aged 30 to 39 with COVID-19, enrolled during active disease. Sequencing was performed on peripheral blood. CDR3 region: CATRAGGAYEQYF. The CDR3 region has the DNA TGTGCCACCAGGGCCGGGGGGGCCTACGAGCAGTACTTC.